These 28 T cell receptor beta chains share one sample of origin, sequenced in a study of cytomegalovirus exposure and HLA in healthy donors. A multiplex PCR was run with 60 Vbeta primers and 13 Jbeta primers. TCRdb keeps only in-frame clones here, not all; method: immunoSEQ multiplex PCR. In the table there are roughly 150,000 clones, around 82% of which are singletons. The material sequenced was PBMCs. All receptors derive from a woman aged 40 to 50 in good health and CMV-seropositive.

DNA of the CDR3: TGTGCCAGCAGCGTGCCTGGCGGGGGAGATACGCAGTATTTT. Translated: CASSVPGGGDTQYF. V and J are TRBV9 and TRBJ2-3, with 7 bases that match TRBD2. Germline values: CDR1 SGDLS, CDR2 YYNGEE. The V segment lost 2 bases and the J segment 5 bases; nucleotides outside the gene matches: 5. This CDR3 is 14 amino acids long.

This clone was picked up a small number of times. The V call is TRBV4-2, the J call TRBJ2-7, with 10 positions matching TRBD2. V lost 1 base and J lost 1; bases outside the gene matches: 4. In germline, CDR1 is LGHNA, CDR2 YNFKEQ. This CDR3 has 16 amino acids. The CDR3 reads CASSQAGTSASYEQYF. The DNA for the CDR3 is TGTGCCAGCAGCCAAGCCGGGACTAGCGCTTCCTACGAGCAGTACTTC.

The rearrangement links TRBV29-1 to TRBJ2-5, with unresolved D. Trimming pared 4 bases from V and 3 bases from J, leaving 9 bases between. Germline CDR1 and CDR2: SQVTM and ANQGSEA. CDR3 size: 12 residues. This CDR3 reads CSVAREEETQYF. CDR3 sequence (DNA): TGCAGCGTTGCACGAGAGGAAGAGACCCAGTACTTC.

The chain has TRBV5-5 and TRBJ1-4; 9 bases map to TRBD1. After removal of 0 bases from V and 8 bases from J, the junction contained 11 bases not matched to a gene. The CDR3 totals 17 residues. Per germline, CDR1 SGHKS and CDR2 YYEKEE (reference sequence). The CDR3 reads CASSLEPLQGAGEKLFF. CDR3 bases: TGTGCCAGCAGCTTGGAGCCCTTACAGGGGGCTGGAGAAAAACTGTTTTTT.

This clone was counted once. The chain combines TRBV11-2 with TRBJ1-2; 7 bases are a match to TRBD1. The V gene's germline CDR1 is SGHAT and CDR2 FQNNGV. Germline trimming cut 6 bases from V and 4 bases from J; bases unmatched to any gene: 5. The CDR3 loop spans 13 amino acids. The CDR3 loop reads CASRSSGGYGYTF. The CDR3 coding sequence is TGTGCCAGCAGGTCCTCAGGGGGCTATGGCTACACCTTC.

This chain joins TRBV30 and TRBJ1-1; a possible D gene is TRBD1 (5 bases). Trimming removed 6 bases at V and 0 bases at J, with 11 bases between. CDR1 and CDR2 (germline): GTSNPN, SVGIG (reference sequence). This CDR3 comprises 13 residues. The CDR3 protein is CACLPTVNTEAFF. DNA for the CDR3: TGTGCCTGCCTTCCGACAGTGAACACTGAAGCTTTCTTT. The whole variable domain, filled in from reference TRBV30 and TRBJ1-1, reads SQTIHQWPATLVQPVGSPLSLECTVEGTSNPNLYWYRQAAGRGLQLLFYSVGIGQISSEVPQNLSASRPQDRQFILSSKKLLLSDSGFYLCACLPTVNTEAFFGQGTRLTVV.

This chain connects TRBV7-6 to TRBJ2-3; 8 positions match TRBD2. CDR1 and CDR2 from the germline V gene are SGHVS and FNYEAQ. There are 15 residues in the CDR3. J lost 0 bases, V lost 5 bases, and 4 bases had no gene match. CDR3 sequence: CASSKASGSTDTQYF. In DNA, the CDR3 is TGTGCCAGCAGCAAAGCTAGCGGGAGCACAGATACGCAGTATTTT.

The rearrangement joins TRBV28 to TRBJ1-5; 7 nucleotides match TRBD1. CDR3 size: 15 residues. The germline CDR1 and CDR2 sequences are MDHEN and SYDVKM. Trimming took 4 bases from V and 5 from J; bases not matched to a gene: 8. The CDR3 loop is CASSWGTGAHQPQHF. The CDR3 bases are TGTGCCAGCAGTTGGGGCACAGGGGCCCATCAGCCCCAGCATTTT.

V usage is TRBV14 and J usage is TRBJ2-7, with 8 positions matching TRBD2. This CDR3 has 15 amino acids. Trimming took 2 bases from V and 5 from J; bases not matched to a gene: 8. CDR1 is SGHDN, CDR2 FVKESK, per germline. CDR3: CASSQFPGLENEQYF. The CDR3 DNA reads TGTGCCAGCAGCCAATTCCCGGGACTAGAGAACGAGCAGTACTTC.

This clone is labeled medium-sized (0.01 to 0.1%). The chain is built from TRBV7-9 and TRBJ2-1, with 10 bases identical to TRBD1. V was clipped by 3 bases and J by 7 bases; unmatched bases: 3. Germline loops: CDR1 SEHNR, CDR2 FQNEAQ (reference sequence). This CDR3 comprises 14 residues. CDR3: CASSLGQGRNEQFF. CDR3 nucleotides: TGTGCCAGCAGCTTGGGACAGGGGCGGAATGAGCAGTTCTTC.

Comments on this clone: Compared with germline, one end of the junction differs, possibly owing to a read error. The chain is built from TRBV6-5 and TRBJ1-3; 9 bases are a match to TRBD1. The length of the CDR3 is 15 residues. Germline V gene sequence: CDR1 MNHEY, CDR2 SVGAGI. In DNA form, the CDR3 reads TGTGCCAGCAGTGCCATACAGGGGGCTGGGAACACCATATATTTT. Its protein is CASSAIQGAGNTIYF.

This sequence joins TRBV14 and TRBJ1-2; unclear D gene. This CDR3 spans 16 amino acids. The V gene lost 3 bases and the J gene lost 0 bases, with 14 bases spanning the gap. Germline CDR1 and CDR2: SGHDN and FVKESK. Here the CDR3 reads CASSQIRHPANYGYTF. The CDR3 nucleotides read TGTGCCAGCAGCCAGATCAGACACCCCGCTAACTATGGCTACACCTTC. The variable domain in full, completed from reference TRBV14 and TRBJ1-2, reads EAGVTQFPSHSVIEKGQTVTLRCDPISGHDNLYWYRRVMGKEIKFLLHFVKESKQDESGMPNNRFLAERTGGTYSTLKVQPAELEDSGVYFCASSQIRHPANYGYTFGSGTRLTVV.

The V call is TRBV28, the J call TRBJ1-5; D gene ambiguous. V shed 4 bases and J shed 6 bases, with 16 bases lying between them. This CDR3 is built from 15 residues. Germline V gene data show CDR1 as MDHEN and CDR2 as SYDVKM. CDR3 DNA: TGTGCCAGCAGTTCAGAGCCGGGGTGGGGTCAGCCCCAGCATTTT. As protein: CASSSEPGWGQPQHF.

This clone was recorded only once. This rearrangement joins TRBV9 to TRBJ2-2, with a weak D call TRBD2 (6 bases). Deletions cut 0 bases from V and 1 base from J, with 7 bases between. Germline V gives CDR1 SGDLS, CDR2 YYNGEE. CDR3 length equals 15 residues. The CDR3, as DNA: TGTGCCAGCAGCGTAGAAGCGGGGAACACCGGGGAGCTGTTTTTT. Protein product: CASSVEAGNTGELFF. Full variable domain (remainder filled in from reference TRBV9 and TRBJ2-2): DSGVTQTPKHLITATGQRVTLRCSPRSGDLSVYWYQQSLDQGLQFLIQYYNGEERAKGNILERFSAQQFPDLHSELNLSSLELGDSALYFCASSVEAGNTGELFFGEGSRLTVL.

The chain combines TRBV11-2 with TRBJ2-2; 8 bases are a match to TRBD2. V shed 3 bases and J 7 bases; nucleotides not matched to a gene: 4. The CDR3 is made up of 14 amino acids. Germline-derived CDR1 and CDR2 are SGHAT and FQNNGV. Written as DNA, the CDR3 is TGTGCCAGCAGCTTTACTAGCGGCAGCGGGGAGCTGTTTTTT. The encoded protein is CASSFTSGSGELFF.

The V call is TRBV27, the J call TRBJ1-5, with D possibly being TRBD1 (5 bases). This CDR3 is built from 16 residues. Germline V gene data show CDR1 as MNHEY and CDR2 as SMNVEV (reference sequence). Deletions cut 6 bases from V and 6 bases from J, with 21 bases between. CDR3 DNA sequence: TGTGCCAGCAGCTCCCCCACCTCAGGGCTGGGTCAGCCCCAGCATTTT. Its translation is CASSSPTSGLGQPQHF.

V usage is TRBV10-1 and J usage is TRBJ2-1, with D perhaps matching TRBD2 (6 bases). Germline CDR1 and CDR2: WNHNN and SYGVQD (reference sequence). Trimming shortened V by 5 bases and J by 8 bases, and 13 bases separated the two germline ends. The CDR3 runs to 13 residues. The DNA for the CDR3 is TGCGCCAGCAGTCCACTGGGGGGAGATGAGCAGTTCTTC. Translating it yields CASSPLGGDEQFF.

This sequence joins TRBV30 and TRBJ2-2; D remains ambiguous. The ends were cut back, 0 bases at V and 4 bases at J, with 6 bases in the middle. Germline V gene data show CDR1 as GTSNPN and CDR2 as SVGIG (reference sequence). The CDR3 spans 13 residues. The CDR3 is CAWSVLSTGELFF. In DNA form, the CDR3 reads TGTGCCTGGAGTGTACTAAGCACCGGGGAGCTGTTTTTT.

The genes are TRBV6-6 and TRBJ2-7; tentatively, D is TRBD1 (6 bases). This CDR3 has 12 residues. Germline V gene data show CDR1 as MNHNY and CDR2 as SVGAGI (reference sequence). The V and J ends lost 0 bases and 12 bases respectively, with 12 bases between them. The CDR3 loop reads CASSYSVDSRYF. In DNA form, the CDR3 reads TGTGCCAGCAGTTACTCAGTGGACAGCAGGTACTTC.

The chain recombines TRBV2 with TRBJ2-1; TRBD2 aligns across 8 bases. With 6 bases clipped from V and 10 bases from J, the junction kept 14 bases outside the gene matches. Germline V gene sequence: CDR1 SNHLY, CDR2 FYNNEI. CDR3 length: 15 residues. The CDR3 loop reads CASRGSGRSRTEQFF. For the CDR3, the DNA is TGTGCCAGCAGGGGGAGCGGGAGATCGCGCACGGAGCAGTTCTTC.

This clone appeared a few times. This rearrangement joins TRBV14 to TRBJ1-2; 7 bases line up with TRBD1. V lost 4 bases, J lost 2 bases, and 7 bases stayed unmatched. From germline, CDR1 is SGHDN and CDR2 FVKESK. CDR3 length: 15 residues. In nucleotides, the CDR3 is TGTGCCAGCAGCCCCAGTGGGACAGCAAACTATGGCTACACCTTC. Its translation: CASSPSGTANYGYTF.

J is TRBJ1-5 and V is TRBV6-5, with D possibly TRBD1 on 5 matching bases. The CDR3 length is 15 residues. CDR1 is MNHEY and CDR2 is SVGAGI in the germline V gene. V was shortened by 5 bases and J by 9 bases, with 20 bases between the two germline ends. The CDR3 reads CASSTSRAVGGPQHF. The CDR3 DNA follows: TGTGCCAGCAGTACGTCTCGGGCCGTGGGGGGGCCCCAGCATTTT.

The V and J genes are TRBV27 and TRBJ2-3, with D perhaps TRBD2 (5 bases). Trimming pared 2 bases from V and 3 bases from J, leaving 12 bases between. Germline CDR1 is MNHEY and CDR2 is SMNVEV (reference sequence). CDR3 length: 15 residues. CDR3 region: CASSLRETGTDTQYF. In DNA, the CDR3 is TGTGCCAGCAGTTTAAGGGAGACCGGTACAGATACGCAGTATTTT.

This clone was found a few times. CDR3 nucleotides: TGTGCCAGCAGAAACGGACAGGGCCTTCGCAATGAGCAGTTCTTC. Translated, it gives CASRNGQGLRNEQFF. The rearrangement links TRBV6-6 to TRBJ2-1; 8 bases agree with TRBD1. Germline CDR1 and CDR2: MNHNY and SVGAGI (reference sequence). The CDR3 is made up of 15 amino acids. V lost 6 bases to trimming and J lost 6 bases; unmatched junction nucleotides: 10.

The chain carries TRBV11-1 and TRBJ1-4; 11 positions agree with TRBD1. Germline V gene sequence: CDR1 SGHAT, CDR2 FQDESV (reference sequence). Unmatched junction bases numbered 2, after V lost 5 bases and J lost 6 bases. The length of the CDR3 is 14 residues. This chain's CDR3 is CASSPDRGHEKLFF. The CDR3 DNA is TGTGCCAGCAGCCCGGACAGGGGGCATGAAAAACTGTTTTTT.

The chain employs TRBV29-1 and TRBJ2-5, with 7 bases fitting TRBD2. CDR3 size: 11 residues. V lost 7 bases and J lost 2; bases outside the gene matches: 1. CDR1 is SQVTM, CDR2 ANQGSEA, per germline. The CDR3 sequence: CSGGLQETQYF. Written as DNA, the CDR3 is TGCAGCGGGGGACTACAAGAGACCCAGTACTTC.

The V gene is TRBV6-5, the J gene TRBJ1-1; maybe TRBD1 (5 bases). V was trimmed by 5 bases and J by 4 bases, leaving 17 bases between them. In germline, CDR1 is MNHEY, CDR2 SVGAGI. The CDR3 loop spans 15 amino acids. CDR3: CASSIHRSGSTEAFF. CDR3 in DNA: TGTGCCAGCAGTATTCACAGGTCCGGGAGCACTGAAGCTTTCTTT.

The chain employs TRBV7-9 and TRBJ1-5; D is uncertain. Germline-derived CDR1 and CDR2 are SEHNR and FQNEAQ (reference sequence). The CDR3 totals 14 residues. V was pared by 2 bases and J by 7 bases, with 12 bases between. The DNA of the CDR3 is TGTGCCAGCAGCTTATGGGCAGATGGGCAGCCCCAGCATTTT. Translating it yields CASSLWADGQPQHF.